This T cell receptor beta chain is drawn from a study of cytomegalovirus exposure and HLA in healthy donors. Study in general: Both the 100 to 150 validation repertoires and the approximately 640 first-cohort repertoires used the same platform, as reported by a later analysis.

To note about this clone: Its antigen is not known.

Germline CDR1 KGHSH, CDR2 LQKENI. CDR3 size: 12 residues. Trimming removed 4 bases from V and 5 bases from J, with 8 bases in between. General study findings and limits: Published work reported that the classifier diagnosed cytomegalovirus status with high specificity and sensitivity. Subsequent analysis of the approximately 130 validation repertoires found a tendency for first-cohort TCR clusters to co-occur.

Clones were sequenced by immunoSEQ multiplex PCR, and TCRdb holds only the in-frame ones, with some missing. The profile covers some 130,000 clones, with 70% to 85% appearing a single time and approximately 30% taken by the ten largest. The V gene is TRBV18, the J gene TRBJ1-1, with D hard to call. The sequence came from a man younger than 45 in good health and CMV-seropositive. The sample was PBMCs. The CDR3 spells CASSQAETEAFF. DNA of the CDR3: TGTGCCAGCTCACAGGCGGAGACTGAAGCTTTCTTT.